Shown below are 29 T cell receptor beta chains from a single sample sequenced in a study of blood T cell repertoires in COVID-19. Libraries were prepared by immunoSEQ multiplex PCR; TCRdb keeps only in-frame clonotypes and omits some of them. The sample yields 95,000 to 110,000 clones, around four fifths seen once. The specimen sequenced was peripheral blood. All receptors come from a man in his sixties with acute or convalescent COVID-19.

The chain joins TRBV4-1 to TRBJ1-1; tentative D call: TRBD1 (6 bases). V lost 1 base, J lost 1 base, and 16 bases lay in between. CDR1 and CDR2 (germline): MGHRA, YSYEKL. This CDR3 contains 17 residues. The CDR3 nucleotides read TGCGCCAGCAGCCAAGTTCAGGGCGCAGGGGAGAACACTGAAGCTTTCTTT. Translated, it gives CASSQVQGAGENTEAFF.

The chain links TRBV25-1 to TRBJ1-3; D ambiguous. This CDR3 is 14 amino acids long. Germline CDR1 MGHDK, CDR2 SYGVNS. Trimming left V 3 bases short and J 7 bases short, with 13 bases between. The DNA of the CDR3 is TGTGCCAGCAGTGACTCAGGACTTCGGAACACCATATATTTT. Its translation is CASSDSGLRNTIYF.

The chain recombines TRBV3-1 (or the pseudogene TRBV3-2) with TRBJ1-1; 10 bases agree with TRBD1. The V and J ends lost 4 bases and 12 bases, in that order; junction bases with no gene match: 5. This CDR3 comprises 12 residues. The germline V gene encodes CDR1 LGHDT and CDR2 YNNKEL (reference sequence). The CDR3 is CASSPGQGRSFF. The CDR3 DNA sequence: TGTGCCAGCAGCCCGGGACAGGGGAGGTCTTTCTTT.

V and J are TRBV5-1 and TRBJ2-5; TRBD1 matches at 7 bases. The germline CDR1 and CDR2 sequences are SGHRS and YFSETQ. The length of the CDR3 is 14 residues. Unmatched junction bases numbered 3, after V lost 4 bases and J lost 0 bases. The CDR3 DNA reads TGCGCCAGCAGCCGCGACAGGGACCAAGAGACCCAGTACTTC. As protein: CASSRDRDQETQYF.

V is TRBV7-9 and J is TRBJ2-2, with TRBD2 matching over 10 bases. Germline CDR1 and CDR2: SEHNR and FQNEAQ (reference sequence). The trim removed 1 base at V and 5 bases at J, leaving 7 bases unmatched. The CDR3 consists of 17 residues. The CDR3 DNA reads TGTGCCAGCAGCTTAGGCGCTAGCGGGAGTCATACCGGGGAGCTGTTTTTT. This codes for CASSLGASGSHTGELFF.

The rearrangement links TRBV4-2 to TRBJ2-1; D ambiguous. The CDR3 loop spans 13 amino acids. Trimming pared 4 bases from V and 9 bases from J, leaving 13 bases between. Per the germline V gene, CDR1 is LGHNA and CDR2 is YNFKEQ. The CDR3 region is CASSPVGSGEQFF. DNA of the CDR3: TGTGCCAGCAGCCCGGTTGGTTCCGGTGAGCAGTTCTTC.

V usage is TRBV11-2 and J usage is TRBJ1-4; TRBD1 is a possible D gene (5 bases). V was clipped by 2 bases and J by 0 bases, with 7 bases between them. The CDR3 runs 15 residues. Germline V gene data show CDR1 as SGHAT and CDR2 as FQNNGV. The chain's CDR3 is CASSLRGTTNEKLFF. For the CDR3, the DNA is TGTGCCAGCAGCTTAAGGGGTACAACTAATGAAAAACTGTTTTTT.

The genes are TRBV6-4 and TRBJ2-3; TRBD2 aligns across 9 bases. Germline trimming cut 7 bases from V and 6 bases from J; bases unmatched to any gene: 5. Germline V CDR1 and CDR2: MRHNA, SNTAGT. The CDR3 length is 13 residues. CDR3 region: CASILAGPDTQYF. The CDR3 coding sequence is TGTGCCAGCATTCTAGCGGGGCCTGATACGCAGTATTTT.

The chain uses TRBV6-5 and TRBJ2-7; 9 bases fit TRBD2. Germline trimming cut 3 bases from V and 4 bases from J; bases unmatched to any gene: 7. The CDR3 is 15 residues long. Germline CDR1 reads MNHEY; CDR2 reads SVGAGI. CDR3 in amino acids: CASSYFASGTYEQYF. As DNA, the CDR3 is TGTGCCAGCAGTTATTTCGCTAGCGGGACATACGAGCAGTACTTC.

Here the CDR3 reads CASSHGSGRAFF. The CDR3 DNA follows: TGTGCCAGCAGCCATGGGAGTGGGAGGGCGTTCTTC. The V call is TRBV7-2, the J call TRBJ2-1, with 7 bases identical to TRBD2. The ends lost 5 bases at V and 15 bases at J; junction bases unmatched: 10. CDR3 length: 12 amino acids. Germline assignment: CDR1 SGHTA and CDR2 FQGNSA.

The CDR3 bases are TGTGCCAGCAGCTTAGCTGAGCGGGGCGAGCAGTACTTC. Amino acid sequence: CASSLAERGEQYF. The V gene is TRBV7-3, the J gene TRBJ2-7, with 7 bases identical to TRBD2. After removal of 2 bases from V and 6 bases from J, the junction contained 4 bases not matched to a gene. The CDR3 sequence is 13 residues long. Germline assignment: CDR1 SGHTA and CDR2 FQGTGA. Looking up the rest from reference TRBV7-3 and TRBJ2-7 gives the full variable domain: GAGVSQTPSNKVTEKGKYVELRCDPISGHTALYWYRQSLGQGPEFLIYFQGTGAADDSGLPNDRFFAVRPEGSVSTLKIQRTERGDSAVYLCASSLAERGEQYFGPGTRLTVT.

CDR3 protein: CASWAGTGPAWYGYTF. CDR3 nucleotide sequence: TGTGCCAGCTGGGCAGGAACAGGGCCGGCTTGGTATGGCTACACCTTC. The chain is built from TRBV28 and TRBJ1-2, with TRBD1 as a possible D gene (6 bases). Germline CDR1 MDHEN, CDR2 SYDVKM. This CDR3 spans 16 amino acids. Trimming stripped 8 bases from V and 5 bases from J, with 24 bases between.

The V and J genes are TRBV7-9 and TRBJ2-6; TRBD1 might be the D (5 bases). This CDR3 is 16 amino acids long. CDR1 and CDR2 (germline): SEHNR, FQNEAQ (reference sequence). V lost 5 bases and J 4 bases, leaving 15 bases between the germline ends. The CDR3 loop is CASSPSGAPGANVLTF. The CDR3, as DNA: TGTGCCAGCAGCCCGAGTGGGGCCCCCGGGGCCAACGTCCTGACTTTC.

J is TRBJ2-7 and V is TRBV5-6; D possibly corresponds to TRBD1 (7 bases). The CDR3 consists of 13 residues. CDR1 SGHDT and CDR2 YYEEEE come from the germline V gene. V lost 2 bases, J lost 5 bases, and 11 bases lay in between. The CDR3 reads CASSFGGGNEQYF. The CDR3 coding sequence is TGTGCCAGCAGCTTTGGAGGGGGCAACGAGCAGTACTTC.

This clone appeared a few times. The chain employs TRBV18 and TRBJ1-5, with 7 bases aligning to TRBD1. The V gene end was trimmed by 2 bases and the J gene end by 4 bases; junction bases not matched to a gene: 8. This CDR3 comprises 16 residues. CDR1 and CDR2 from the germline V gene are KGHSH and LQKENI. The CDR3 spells CASSPWGQHGNQPQHF. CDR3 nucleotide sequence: TGTGCCAGCTCACCATGGGGACAGCATGGGAATCAGCCCCAGCATTTT.

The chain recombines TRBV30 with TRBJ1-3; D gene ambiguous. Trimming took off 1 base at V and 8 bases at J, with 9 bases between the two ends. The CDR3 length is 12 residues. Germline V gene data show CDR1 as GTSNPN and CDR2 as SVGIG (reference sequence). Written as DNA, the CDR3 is TGTGCCTGGAGTGGTCCGGGAGACACCATATATTTT. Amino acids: CAWSGPGDTIYF.

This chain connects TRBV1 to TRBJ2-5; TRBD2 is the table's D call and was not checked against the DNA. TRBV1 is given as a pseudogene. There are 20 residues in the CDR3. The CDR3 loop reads CTSSQERQELAGARGETQYF. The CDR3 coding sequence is TGCACCAGCAGCCAAGAGAGACAGGAGCTAGCGGGGGCCAGGGGAGAGACCCAGTACTTC.

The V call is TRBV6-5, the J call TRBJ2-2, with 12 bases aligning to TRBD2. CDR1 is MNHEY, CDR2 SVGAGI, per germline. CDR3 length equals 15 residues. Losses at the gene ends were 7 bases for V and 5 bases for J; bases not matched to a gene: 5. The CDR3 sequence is CASKTGTSGTGELFF. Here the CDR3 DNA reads TGTGCCAGCAAAACCGGGACTAGCGGGACCGGGGAGCTGTTTTTT.

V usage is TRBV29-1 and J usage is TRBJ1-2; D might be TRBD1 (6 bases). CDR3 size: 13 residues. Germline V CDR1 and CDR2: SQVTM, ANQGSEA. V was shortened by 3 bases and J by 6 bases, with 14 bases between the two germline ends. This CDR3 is CSVEVLAGDGYTF. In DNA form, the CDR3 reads TGCAGCGTTGAGGTACTGGCAGGGGATGGCTACACCTTC.

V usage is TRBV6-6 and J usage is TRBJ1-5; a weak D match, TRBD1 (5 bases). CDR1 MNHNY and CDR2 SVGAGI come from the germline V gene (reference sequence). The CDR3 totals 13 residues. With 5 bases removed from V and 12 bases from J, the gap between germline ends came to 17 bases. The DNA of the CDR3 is TGTGCCAGCAGTATAGGGGTGTTAGTTCGCCAGCATTTT. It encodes CASSIGVLVRQHF.

The CDR3 here is CASSQGANNSPLHF. The CDR3 bases are TGTGCCAGCAGCCAGGGGGCGAATAATTCACCCCTCCACTTT. The V and J genes are TRBV11-3 and TRBJ1-6, with TRBD1 identical over 8 bases. V lost 5 bases, J lost 5 bases, and 2 bases stayed unmatched. Looked up from germline, CDR1 is SGHNT and CDR2 is YENEEA. CDR3 size: 14 residues.

CDR3 sequence (DNA): TGTGCCAGCAGTGACGGACTAGCGGGGCCTAGATGGGAGACCCAGTACTTC. This gives the protein CASSDGLAGPRWETQYF. The rearrangement links TRBV25-1 to TRBJ2-5; 12 nucleotides agree with TRBD2. The germline V gene encodes CDR1 MGHDK and CDR2 SYGVNS. The CDR3 extends over 17 amino acids. J gave up 5 bases and V 3 bases, and 10 bases lay outside the gene matches.

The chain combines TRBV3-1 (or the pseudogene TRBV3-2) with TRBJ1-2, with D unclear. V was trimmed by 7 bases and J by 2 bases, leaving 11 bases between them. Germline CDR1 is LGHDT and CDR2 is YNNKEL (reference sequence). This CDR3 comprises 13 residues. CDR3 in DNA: TGTGCCAGCAACATGGAGGGAAACTATGGCTACACCTTC. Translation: CASNMEGNYGYTF.

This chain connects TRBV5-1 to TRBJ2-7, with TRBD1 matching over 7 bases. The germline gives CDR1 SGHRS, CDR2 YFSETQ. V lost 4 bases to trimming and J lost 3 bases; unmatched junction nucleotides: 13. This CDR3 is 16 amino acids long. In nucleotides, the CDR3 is TGCGCCAGCAGCGAAACCCGGGACAGAAAATACTACGAGCAGTACTTC. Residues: CASSETRDRKYYEQYF.

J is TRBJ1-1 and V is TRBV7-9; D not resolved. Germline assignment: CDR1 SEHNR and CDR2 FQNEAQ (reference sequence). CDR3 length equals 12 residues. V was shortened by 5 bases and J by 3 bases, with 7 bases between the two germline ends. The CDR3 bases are TGTGCCAGCAGCCTACTAGACACTGAAGCTTTCTTT. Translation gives CASSLLDTEAFF.

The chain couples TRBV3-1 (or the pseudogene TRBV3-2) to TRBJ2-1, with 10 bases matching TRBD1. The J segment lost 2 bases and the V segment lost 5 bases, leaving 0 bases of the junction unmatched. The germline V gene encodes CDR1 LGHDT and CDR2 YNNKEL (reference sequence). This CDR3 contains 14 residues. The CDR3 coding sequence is TGTGCCAGCAGCGGGACAGGGGCCTACAATGAGCAGTTCTTC. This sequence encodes CASSGTGAYNEQFF.

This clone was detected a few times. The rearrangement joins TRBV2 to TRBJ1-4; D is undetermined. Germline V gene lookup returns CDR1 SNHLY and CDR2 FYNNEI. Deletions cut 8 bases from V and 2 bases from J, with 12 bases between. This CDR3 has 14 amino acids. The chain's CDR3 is CASEASATNEKLFF. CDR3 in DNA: TGTGCCAGCGAAGCGTCGGCCACTAATGAAAAACTGTTTTTT.

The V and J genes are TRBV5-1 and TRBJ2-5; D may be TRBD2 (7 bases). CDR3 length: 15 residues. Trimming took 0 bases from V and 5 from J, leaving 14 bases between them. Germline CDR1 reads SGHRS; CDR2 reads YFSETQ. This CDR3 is CASSLVGGGEETQYF. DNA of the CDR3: TGCGCCAGCAGCTTGGTTGGGGGGGGCGAGGAGACCCAGTACTTC.

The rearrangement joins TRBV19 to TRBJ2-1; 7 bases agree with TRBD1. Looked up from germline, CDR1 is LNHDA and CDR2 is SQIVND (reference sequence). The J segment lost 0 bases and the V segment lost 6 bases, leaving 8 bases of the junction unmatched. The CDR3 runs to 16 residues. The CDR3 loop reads CASRLQGIRSYNEQFF. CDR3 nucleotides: TGTGCCAGTAGATTACAGGGGATCCGCTCCTACAATGAGCAGTTCTTC. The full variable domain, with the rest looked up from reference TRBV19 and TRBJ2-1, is DGGITQSPKYLFRKEGQNVTLSCEQNLNHDAMYWYRQDPGQGLRLIYYSQIVNDFQKGDIAEGYSVSREKKESFPLTVTSAQKNPTAFYLCASRLQGIRSYNEQFFGPGTRLTVL.